This T cell receptor (beta chain) comes out of a study of blood T cell repertoires in COVID-19. Background on the study: There were acute and convalescent COVID-19 samples, and they came from the United States, Italy and Spain.

The CDR3 is made up of 14 amino acids. V shed 4 bases and J 4 bases; nucleotides not matched to a gene: 4. Germline values: CDR1 LNHDA, CDR2 SQIVND (reference sequence). The age range of participants was about 18 to 100 years, with residence in about two dozen US areas. Donors were grouped by their self-reported clinical history. Cohort 3 donors counted as recovered after two negative PCRs, clearance, or resolved symptoms. Generated by immunoSEQ multiplex PCR, the TCRdb table keeps only in-frame clones and is missing some. In the table there are roughly 170,000 clones, 82% of which are singletons. The chain links TRBV19 to TRBJ2-7; TRBD1 agrees at 10 bases. The sequenced sample was PBMCs or T cells enriched from blood (not recorded which). This receptor was taken from a man aged 55-75 years who had recovered from COVID-19. The CDR3 DNA sequence: TGTGCCAGTAGTACGACAGGGGGCGCGTACGAGCAGTACTTC. This codes for CASSTTGGAYEQYF.